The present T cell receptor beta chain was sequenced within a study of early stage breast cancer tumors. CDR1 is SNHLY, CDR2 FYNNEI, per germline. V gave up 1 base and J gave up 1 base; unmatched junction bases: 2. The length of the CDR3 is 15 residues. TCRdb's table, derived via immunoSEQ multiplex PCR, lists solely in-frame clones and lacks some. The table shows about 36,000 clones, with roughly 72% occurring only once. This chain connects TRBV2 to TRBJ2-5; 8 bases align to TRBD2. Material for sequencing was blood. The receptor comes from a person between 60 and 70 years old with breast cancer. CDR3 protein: CASSEVAGFQETQYF. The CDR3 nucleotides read TGTGCCAGCAGTGAAGTAGCGGGGTTCCAAGAGACCCAGTACTTC.